The clone carrying this TCR beta chain was detected once. Its antigen is undetermined. Repertoires were generated with immunoSEQ multiplex PCR, while TCRdb's copy carries only in-frame clones and drops some. The profile shows hundreds of thousands of clones, about 96% of them singletons. Healthy and HIV-negative, the adult donors had no recent acute infections or vaccinations. This entry is derived from a study of shared clonotypes between healthy human individuals. Study-wide context: Three plates each covered CD4 naive and memory; CD8 naive two, CD8 memory one. General study results and limits: Estimated richness values were generally larger in naive subsets than in memory subsets. Rarefaction demonstrated incomplete sorted-subset sequencing despite large depth.

The CDR3 spans 12 residues. The germline V gene has CDR1 LGHNT and CDR2 FRNRAP. V was clipped by 8 bases and J by 8 bases; unmatched bases: 3. The chain employs TRBV12-5 and TRBJ2-1; 10 nucleotides align to TRBD2. The sample was naive CD4+ T cells sorted from blood. Subset described: CD45RA+ positively selected. This receptor was identified in a woman aged 25-40 years in good health. The CDR3 region is CASSLAGDEQFF. In DNA, the CDR3 is TGTGCTAGTTCCCTAGCGGGAGATGAGCAGTTCTTC. Using reference TRBV12-5 and TRBJ2-1 for the parts outside the CDR3, the full variable domain is DARVTQTPRHKVTEMGQEVTMRCQPILGHNTVFWYRQTMMQGLELLAYFRNRAPLDDSGMPKDRFSAEMPDATLATLKIQPSEPRDSAVYFCASSLAGDEQFFGPGTRLTVL.